This T cell receptor (beta chain) appears in the sequencing data of a study of control samples from healthy donors and cancer patients. The assay was immunoSEQ multiplex PCR, and TCRdb's table has in-frame clones only and misses some. The sample includes 55,000 to 75,000 clones, more than 70% seen only once; the top ten take 2% to 2.5%. V gave up 1 base and J gave up 6 bases, with 13 bases separating them. CDR1 and CDR2 from the germline V gene are SGHRS and YFSETQ. The CDR3 runs 15 residues. The receptor was derived from a woman aged 45-59 years with head and neck cancer. The chain recombines TRBV5-1 with TRBJ2-2, with D perhaps TRBD2 (5 bases). Sample: PBMCs. The CDR3 region is CASSLPSVGAGELFF. The CDR3 nucleotides read TGCGCCAGCAGCTTGCCATCAGTGGGAGCCGGGGAGCTGTTTTTT. Complete variable domain (other parts from reference TRBV5-1 and TRBJ2-2): KAGVTQTPRYLIKTRGQQVTLSCSPISGHRSVSWYQQTPGQGLQFLFEYFSETQRNKGNFPGRFSGRQFSNSRSEMNVSTLELGDSALYLCASSLPSVGAGELFFGEGSRLTVL.